This T cell receptor beta chain emerged from a study of CD8 T cells in Susac syndrome. This CDR3 is built from 15 residues. Germline lookup yields CDR1 LGHNA and CDR2 YSLEER. The germline V and J ends were trimmed by 2 bases and 5 bases, with 10 bases remaining between them. cDNA came from about 0.5 to 1 ug RNA primed by random hexamers. Amplification of the TCR beta CDR3 was carried out by immunoSEQ multiplex PCR, which spanned a total of 54 Vbeta and 13 Jbeta segments. TCRdb reanalysed the immunoSEQ multiplex PCR reads using MiXCR and keeps one entry per CDR3 protein. The sample lists 120,000 or so distinct CDR3 sequences, approximately 94% occurring once. Sequencing of TCR beta was carried out in blood CD8+ and CD4+ T cells. The patients serving as multiple sclerosis controls were treatment-naive. They had stable or active relapsing-remitting disease and fulfilled revised McDonald criteria. Negative isolation was used for CD8+ and CD4+ T cells, and FACS enrichment was applied to TEMRA cells.

This receptor was identified in a human donor with multiple sclerosis. V usage is TRBV4-3 and J usage is TRBJ1-6; D is ambiguous. The sequenced sample was CD4+ T cells from PBMCs. The DNA for the CDR3 is TGCGCCAGCAGCCAACAAAGGCAGGATAATTCACCCCTCCACTTT. Translation gives CASSQQRQDNSPLHF.